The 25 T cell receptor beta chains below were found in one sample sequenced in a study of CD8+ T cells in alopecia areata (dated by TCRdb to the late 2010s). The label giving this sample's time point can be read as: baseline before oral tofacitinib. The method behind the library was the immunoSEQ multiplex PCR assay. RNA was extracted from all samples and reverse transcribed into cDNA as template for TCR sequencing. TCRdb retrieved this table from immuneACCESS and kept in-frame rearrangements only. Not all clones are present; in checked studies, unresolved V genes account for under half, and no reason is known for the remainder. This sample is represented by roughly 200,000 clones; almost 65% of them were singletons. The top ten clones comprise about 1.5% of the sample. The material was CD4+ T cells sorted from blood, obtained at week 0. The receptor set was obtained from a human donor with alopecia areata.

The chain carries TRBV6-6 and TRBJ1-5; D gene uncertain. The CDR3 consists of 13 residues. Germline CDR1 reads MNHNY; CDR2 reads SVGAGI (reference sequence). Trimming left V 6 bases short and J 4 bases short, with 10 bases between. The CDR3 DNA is TGTGCCAGCAGCTGGGAAGATAATCAGCCCCAGCATTTT. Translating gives CASSWEDNQPQHF.

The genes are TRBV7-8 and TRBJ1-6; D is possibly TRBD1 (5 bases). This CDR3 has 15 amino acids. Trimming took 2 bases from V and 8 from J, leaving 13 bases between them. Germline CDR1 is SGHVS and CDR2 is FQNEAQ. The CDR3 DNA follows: TGTGCCAGCAGCTTATGGCAGGGCAGGGATTCACCCCTCCACTTT. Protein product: CASSLWQGRDSPLHF.

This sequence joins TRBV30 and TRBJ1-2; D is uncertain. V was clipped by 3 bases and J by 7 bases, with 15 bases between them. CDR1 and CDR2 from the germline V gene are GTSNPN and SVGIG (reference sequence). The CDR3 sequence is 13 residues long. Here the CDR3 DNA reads TGTGCCTGGAGGGAGGAAACGCCTTCTGGCTACACCTTC. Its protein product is CAWREETPSGYTF. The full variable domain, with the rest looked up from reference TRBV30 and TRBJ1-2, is SQTIHQWPATLVQPVGSPLSLECTVEGTSNPNLYWYRQAAGRGLQLLFYSVGIGQISSEVPQNLSASRPQDRQFILSSKKLLLSDSGFYLCAWREETPSGYTFGSGTRLTVV.

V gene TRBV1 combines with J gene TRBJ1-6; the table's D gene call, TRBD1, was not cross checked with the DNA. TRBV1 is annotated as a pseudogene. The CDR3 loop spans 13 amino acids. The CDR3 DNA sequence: TGCACCAGCAGCCTGGGTGGGCAATCACCCCTCCACTTT. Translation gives CTSSLGGQSPLHF.

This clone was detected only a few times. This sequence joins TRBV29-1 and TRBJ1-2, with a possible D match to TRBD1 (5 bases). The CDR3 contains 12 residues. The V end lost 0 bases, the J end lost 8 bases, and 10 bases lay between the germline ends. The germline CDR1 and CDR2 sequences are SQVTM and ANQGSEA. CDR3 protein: CSVEDQGKGYTF. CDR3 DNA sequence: TGCAGCGTTGAAGATCAGGGAAAGGGCTACACCTTC.

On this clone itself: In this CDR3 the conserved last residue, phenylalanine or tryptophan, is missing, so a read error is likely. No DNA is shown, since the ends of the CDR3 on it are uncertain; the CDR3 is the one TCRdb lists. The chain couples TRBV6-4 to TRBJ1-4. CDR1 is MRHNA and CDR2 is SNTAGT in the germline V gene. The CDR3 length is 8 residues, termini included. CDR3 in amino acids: CASSDSTL.

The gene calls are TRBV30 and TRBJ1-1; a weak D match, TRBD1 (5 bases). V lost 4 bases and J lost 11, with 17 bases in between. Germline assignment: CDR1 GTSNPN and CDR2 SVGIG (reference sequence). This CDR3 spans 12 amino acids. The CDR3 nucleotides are TGTGCCTGGACCCAGCAGGGAGTAAAGGCTTTCTTT. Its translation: CAWTQQGVKAFF.

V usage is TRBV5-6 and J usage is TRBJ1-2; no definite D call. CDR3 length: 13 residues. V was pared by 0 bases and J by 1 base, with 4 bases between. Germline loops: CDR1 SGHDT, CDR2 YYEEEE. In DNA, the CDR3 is TGTGCCAGCAGCTTGGCGGATAACTATGGCTACACCTTC. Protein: CASSLADNYGYTF.

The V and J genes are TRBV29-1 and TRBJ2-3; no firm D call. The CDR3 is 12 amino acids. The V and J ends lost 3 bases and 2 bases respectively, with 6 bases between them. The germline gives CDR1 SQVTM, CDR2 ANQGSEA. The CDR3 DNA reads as TGCAGCGTTGACGAGTCCACAGATACGCAGTATTTT. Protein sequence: CSVDESTDTQYF.

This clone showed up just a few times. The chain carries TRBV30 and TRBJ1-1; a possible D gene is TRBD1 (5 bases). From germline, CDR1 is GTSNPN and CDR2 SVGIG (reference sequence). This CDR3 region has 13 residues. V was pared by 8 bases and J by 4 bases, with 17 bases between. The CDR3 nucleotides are TGTGCCCGCAAGGAGGGACGGAGCACTGAAGCTTTCTTT. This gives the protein CARKEGRSTEAFF.

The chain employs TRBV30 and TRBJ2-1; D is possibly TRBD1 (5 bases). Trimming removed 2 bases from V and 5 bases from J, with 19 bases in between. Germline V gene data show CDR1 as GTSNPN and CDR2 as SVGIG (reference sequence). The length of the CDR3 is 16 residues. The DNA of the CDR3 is TGTGCCTGGAGTAACCGGGCCTCAGTAGGGGACAATGAGCAGTTCTTC. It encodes CAWSNRASVGDNEQFF.

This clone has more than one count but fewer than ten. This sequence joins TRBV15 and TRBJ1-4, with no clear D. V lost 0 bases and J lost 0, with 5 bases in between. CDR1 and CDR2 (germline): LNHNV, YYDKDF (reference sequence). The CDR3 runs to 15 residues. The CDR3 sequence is CATSREAATNEKLFF. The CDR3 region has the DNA TGTGCCACCAGCAGAGAGGCAGCAACTAATGAAAAACTGTTTTTT. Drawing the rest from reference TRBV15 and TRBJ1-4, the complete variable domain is DAMVIQNPRYQVTQFGKPVTLSCSQTLNHNVMYWYQQKSSQAPKLLFHYYDKDFNNEADTPDNFQSRRPNTSFCFLDIRSPGLGDTAMYLCATSREAATNEKLFFGSGTQLSVL.

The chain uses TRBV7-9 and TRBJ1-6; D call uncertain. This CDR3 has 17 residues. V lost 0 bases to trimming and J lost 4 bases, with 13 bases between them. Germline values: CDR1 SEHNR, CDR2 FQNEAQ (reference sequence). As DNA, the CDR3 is TGTGCCAGCAGCTTAGCCCCAAATTCAGTGTATAATTCACCCCTCCACTTT. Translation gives CASSLAPNSVYNSPLHF. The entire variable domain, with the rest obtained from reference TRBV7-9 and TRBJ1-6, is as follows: DTGVSQNPRHKITKRGQNVTFRCDPISEHNRLYWYRQTLGQGPEFLTYFQNEAQLEKSRLLSDRFSAERPKGSFSTLEIQRTEQGDSAMYLCASSLAPNSVYNSPLHFGNGTRLTVT.

Written as DNA, the CDR3 is TGCGCCAGCAGCCCAGGGGGTGAAGCTTTCTTT. This translates into CASSPGGEAFF. This chain links TRBV5-1 with TRBJ1-1; 7 bases fit TRBD1. The V gene end was trimmed by 4 bases and the J gene end by 7 bases; junction bases not matched to a gene: 1. Germline CDR1 SGHRS, CDR2 YFSETQ. CDR3 length equals 11 residues.

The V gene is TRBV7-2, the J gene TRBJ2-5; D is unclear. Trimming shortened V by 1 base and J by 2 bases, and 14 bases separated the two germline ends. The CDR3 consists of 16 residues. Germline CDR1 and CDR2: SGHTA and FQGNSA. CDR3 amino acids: CASSLVRFAVQETQYF. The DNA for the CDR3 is TGTGCCAGCAGCTTAGTCCGGTTCGCGGTACAAGAGACCCAGTACTTC.

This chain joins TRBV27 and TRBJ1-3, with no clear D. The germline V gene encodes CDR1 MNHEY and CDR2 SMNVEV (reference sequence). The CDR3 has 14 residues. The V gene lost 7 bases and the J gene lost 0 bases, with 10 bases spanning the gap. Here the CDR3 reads CASKGTYSGNTIYF. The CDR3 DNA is TGTGCCAGCAAAGGAACCTACTCTGGAAACACCATATATTTT.

This CDR3 reads CSARRDYGYTF. The CDR3 coding sequence is TGCAGTGCTAGACGGGACTATGGCTACACCTTC. The V and J genes are TRBV20-1 and TRBJ1-2; D remains ambiguous. V was cut by 2 bases and J by 3 bases, with 4 bases left in between. This CDR3 is built from 11 residues. Germline CDR1 reads DFQATT; CDR2 reads SNEGSKA (reference sequence).

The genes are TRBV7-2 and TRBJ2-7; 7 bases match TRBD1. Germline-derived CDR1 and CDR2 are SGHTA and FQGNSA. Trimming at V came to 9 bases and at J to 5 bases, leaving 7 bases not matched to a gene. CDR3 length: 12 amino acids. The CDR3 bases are TGTGCCAGTAACAGGGGCATCGACGAGCAGTACTTC. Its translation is CASNRGIDEQYF.

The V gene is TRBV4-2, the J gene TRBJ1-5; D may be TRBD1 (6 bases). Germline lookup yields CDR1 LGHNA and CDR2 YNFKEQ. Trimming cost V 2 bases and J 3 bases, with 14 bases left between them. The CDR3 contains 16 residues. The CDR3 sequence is CASSQSMRDNNQPQHF. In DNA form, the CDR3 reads TGTGCCAGCAGCCAATCCATGAGGGACAACAATCAGCCCCAGCATTTT.

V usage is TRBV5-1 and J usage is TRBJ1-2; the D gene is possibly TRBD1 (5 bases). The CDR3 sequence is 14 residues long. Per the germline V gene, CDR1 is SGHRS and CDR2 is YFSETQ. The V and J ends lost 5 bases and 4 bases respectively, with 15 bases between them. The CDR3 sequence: CASRPIQGLYGYTF. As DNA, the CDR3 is TGCGCCAGCAGGCCGATCCAGGGTCTCTATGGCTACACCTTC.

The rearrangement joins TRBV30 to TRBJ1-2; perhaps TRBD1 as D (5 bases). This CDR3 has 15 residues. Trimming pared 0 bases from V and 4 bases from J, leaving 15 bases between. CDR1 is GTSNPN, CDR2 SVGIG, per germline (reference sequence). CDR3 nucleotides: TGTGCCTGGAGTGTACCCGCCAGGGTTAGCTATGGCTACACCTTC. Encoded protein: CAWSVPARVSYGYTF.

CDR3 protein: CASSAGQGLHEQYF. The CDR3 DNA reads TGTGCCAGCAGTGCCGGACAGGGCCTACACGAGCAGTACTTC. The rearrangement uses TRBV2 and TRBJ2-7, with TRBD1 matching 8 bases. V dropped 4 bases and J dropped 5; count of bases not matched to a gene: 7. The germline CDR1 and CDR2 sequences are SNHLY and FYNNEI. This CDR3 region has 14 residues. The variable domain in full, with the rest retrieved from reference TRBV2 and TRBJ2-7, is EPEVTQTPSHQVTQMGQEVILRCVPISNHLYFYWYRQILGQKVEFLVSFYNNEISEKSEIFDDQFSVERPDGSNFTLKIRSTKLEDSAMYFCASSAGQGLHEQYFGPGTRLTVT.

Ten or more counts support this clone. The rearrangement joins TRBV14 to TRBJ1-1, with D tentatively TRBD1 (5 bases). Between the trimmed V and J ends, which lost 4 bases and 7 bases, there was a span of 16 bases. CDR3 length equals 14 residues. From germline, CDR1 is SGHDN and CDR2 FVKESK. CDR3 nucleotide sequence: TGTGCCAGCAGCCCCAGGTACGGGGCTGTTGAAGCTTTCTTT. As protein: CASSPRYGAVEAFF.

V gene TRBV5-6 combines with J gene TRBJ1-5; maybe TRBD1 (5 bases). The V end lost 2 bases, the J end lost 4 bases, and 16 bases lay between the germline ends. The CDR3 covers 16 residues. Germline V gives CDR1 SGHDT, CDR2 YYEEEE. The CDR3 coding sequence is TGTGCCAGCAGCTTAATGCTTGGGCAGGGAAATCAGCCCCAGCATTTT. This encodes CASSLMLGQGNQPQHF.

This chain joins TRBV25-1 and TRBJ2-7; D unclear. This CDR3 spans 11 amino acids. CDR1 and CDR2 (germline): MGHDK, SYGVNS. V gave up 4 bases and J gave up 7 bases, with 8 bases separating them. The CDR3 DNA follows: TGTGCCAGCAGTGTTGGGGTTGAGCAGTACTTC. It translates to CASSVGVEQYF.